The T cell receptor beta chain described here comes from a study of cytomegalovirus exposure and HLA in healthy donors. CDR3 length: 15 residues. Trimming cost V 6 bases and J 2 bases, with 17 bases left between them. The V gene's germline CDR1 is MNHEY and CDR2 SMNVEV (reference sequence). PCR primers comprised 60 Vbeta and 13 Jbeta primers. The table came from immunoSEQ multiplex PCR; TCRdb's copy has only in-frame clones and leaves some out. The sample lists some 130,000 clones; about 80% were seen once. The TCR originated in a young man in good health. This sequence joins TRBV27 and TRBJ2-7, with D maybe TRBD1 (7 bases). The specimen sequenced was PBMCs. CDR3 protein: CASSLQGRDTYEQYF. The CDR3, as DNA: TGTGCCAGCAGCCTACAGGGGCGGGATACCTACGAGCAGTACTTC.